At least ten counts were recorded for the clone carrying this T cell receptor (beta chain). Its target is not known. These data belong to a study of T-cell memory formation after mild COVID-19. The wider study: The study found TCR clusters largely donor specific.

Germline assignment: CDR1 SEHNR and CDR2 FQNEAQ (reference sequence). The junction had 11 bases not matched to a gene; V was cut back by 5 bases and J by 2 bases. The CDR3 contains 16 residues. TCRdb re-analysed the 5' RACE reads in MiXCR, keeping a single row per CDR3 protein. The data show some 62,000 distinct CDR3 sequences, approximately 9% seen once. Study-wide findings and caveats: Certain responding clones were present in pre-infection memory, suggesting participation of cross-reactive memory. While clones contracting from day 15 to 85 were balanced between CD4 and CD8, later expanders leaned CD4+.

The TCR comes from a young man who had mild COVID-19 (a few samples of this study predate the infection). Cell type and time point are not known. What was sequenced was PBMCs or a T cell subset sorted from them (not recorded which). V gene TRBV7-9 combines with J gene TRBJ2-7; 8 bases line up with TRBD2. CDR3 in amino acids: CASSGGGAGAAYEQYF. The CDR3 nucleotides read TGTGCCAGCAGCGGAGGGGGAGCGGGGGCGGCCTACGAGCAGTACTTC.